This T cell receptor beta chain was captured by sequencing in a study of shared clonotypes between healthy human individuals. Concerning this clone: As yet, its antigen is unknown.

Findings of the study overall: Naive subsets tended to show greater estimated richness than memory subsets. A limitation of the genetic and exposure-history diversity represented arose from few donors. When naive CD4 clonotypes were compared across a few donors, about 4.8% were shared.

Each PCR replicate from the sorted subsets contained roughly 210 ng DNA, which is tens of thousands of T cell genomes. Measured with immunoSEQ multiplex PCR; TCRdb has only the in-frame clones, and not every one. This sample has some 1 million clones, with around 76% found just once. The CDR3 sequence is 14 residues long. V was shortened by 2 bases and J by 3 bases, with 11 bases between the two germline ends. CDR1 and CDR2 (germline): MNHEY, SVGAGI. What was sequenced was memory CD4+ T cells sorted from blood. The sample's subset: CD45RA-negative fraction. The clonotype was recovered from a man between 18 and 35 years old in good health. The V gene is TRBV6-5, the J gene TRBJ2-7, with no clear D. The CDR3 sequence: CASSYSPVGYEQYF. The CDR3 coding sequence is TGTGCCAGCAGTTACAGCCCCGTAGGCTACGAGCAGTACTTC.